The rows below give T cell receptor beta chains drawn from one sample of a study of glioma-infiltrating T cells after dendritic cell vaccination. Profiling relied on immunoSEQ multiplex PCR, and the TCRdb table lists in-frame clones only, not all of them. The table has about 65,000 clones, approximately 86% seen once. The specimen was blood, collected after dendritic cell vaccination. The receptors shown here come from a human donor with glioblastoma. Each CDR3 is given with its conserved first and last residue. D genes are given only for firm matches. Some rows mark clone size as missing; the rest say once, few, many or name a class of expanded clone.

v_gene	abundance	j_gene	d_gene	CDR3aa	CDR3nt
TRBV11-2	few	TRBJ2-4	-	CASSLSGWGGQVKNIQYF	TGTGCCAGCAGCTTATCAGGGTGGGGGGGCCAAGTCAAAAACATTCAGTACTTC
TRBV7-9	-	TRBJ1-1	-	CASSLGGVTEAFF	TGTGCCAGCAGCTTGGGGGGGGTCACTGAAGCTTTCTTT
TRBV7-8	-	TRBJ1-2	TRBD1	CASSLEWTGPNYGYTF	TGTGCCAGCAGCTTAGAGTGGACAGGCCCTAACTATGGCTACACCTTC
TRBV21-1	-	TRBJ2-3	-	CASSKDKSRVGLDTQYF	TGTGCCAGCAGCAAAGATAAGAGCAGGGTGGGATTAGATACGCAGTATTTT
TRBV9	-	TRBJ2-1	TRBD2	CASSVVGLATNEQFF	TGTGCCAGCAGCGTAGTAGGACTAGCAACCAATGAGCAGTTCTTC
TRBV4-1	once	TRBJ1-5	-	CASSQGVGGGRNQPQHF	TGCGCCAGCAGCCAGGGAGTGGGAGGTGGACGCAATCAGCCCCAGCATTTT
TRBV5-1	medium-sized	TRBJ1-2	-	CASSLGQANYGYTF	TGCGCCAGCAGCTTGGGACAGGCTAACTATGGCTACACCTTC
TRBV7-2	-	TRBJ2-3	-	CAANFWGQDTQYF	TGTGCCGCTAATTTTTGGGGCCAGGATACGCAGTATTTT
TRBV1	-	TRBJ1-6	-	CTSSRGQGANSPLHF	TGCACCAGCAGCCGGGGACAGGGGGCCAATTCCCCCCTCCACTTT
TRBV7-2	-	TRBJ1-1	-	CASSGRVRTEAFF	TGTGCCAGCAGCGGCAGGGTGCGGACTGAAGCTTTCTTT
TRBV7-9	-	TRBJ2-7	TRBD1	CASSLGRDRQYF	TGTGCCAGCAGCTTAGGCCGGGACAGACAGTACTTC
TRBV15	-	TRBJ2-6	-	CATSRVVLGGDSGANVLTF	TGTGCCACCAGCAGAGTCGTCCTGGGAGGAGACTCTGGGGCCAACGTCCTGACTTTC
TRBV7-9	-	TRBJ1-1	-	CASSPIQGTKIMNTEAFF	TGTGCCAGCAGCCCAATACAGGGAACCAAAATTATGAACACTGAAGCTTTCTTT
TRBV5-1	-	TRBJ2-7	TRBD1	CASSTGQGGSYEQYF	TGCGCCAGCAGCACCGGACAGGGGGGATCCTACGAGCAGTACTTC
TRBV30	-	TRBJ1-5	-	CAWSDDSQRQPQHF	TGTGCCTGGAGTGATGACAGTCAGAGGCAGCCCCAGCATTTT
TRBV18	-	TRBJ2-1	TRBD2	CASSPGPRTSGRSSDEQFF	TGTGCCAGCTCACCAGGGCCGAGGACTAGCGGGAGAAGTAGCGATGAGCAGTTCTTC
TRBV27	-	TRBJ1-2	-	CASSPRILYGYTF	TGTGCCAGCAGTCCCAGGATTCTCTATGGCTACACCTTC
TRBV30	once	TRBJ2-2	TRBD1	CAWRIPGGIGELFF	TGTGCCTGGAGAATCCCAGGGGGCATCGGGGAGCTGTTTTTT
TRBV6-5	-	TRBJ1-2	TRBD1	CASRGDRVNYGYTF	TGTGCCAGCAGGGGCGACAGGGTTAACTATGGCTACACCTTC
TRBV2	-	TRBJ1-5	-	CASSAPSSNQPQHF	TGTGCCAGCAGTGCCCCCTCTAGCAATCAGCCCCAGCATTTT
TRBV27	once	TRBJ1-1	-	CASSLGGLNAFF	TGTGCCAGCAGTTTGGGAGGGCTGAACGCTTTCTTT
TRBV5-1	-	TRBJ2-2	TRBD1	CASSYETTGVTGELFF	TGCGCCAGCAGCTACGAAACCACAGGGGTCACCGGGGAGCTGTTTTTT
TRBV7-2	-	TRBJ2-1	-	CASSCPDSGIYNEQFF	TGTGCCAGCAGCTGTCCCGACTCAGGGATTTACAATGAGCAGTTCTTC
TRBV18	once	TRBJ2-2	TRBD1	CASSTGWDTGELFF	TGTGCCAGCTCGACAGGGTGGGACACCGGGGAGCTGTTTTTT
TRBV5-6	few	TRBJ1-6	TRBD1	CASSPRDRWNSPLHF	TGTGCCAGCAGCCCCCGGGACAGATGGAATTCACCCCTCCACTTT